Detailed here is one T cell receptor beta chain. The sample originates from a study of blood T cell repertoires in COVID-19. Study context: T cells, B-cell-depleted T cells, or PBMCs supplied cDNA or gDNA.

Trimming took off 2 bases at V and 2 bases at J, with 15 bases between the two ends. This CDR3 is built from 16 residues. Germline assignment: CDR1 KGHSH and CDR2 LQKENI. Using immunoSEQ multiplex PCR, the repertoire was profiled, and TCRdb retains in-frame clones only, with some absent. Altogether tens of thousands of clones are present, approximately 79% being singletons, with the ten largest covering around 4%. Sequenced: peripheral blood. The chain is built from TRBV18 and TRBJ1-1; no clear D. This TCR was recovered from a man aged 65 to 85 with COVID-19, enrolled during active disease. CDR3 residues: CASSPTNRFSNTEAFF. CDR3 DNA sequence: TGTGCCAGCTCACCAACAAATCGCTTTTCCAACACTGAAGCTTTCTTT.